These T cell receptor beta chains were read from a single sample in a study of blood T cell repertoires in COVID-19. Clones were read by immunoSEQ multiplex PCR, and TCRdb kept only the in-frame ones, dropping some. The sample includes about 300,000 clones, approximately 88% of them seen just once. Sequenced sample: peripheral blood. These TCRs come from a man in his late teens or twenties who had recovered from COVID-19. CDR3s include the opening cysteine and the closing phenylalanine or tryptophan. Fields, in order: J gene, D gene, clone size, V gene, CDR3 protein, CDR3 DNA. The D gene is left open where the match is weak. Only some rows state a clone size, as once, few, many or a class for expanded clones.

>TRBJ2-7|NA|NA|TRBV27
CASSLTGRWYF
TGTGCCAGCAGTTTAACGGGGAGGTGGTACTTC
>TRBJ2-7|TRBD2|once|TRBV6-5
CAASTSGTYEQYF
TGTGCCGCATCGACTAGCGGAACCTACGAGCAGTACTTC
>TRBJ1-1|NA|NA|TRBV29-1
CSVERTEGTEAFF
TGCAGCGTTGAAAGGACAGAGGGCACTGAAGCTTTCTTT
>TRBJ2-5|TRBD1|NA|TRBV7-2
CASSLWGQGRETQYF
TGTGCCAGCAGCTTATGGGGACAGGGGAGAGAGACCCAGTACTTC
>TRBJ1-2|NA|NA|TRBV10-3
CAISESKDIGGYGYTF
TGTGCCATCAGTGAGTCGAAAGACATAGGGGGCTATGGCTACACCTTC
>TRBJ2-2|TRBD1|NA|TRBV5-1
CASSLGQGTGELFF
TGCGCCAGCAGCTTGGGACAGGGGACCGGGGAGCTGTTTTTT
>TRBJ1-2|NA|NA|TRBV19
CASSILQGSYGYTF
TGTGCCAGTAGTATCCTCCAGGGGAGCTATGGCTACACCTTC
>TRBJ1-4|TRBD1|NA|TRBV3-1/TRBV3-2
CASSQGQGLVNEKLFF
TGTGCCAGCAGCCAGGGACAGGGGTTGGTGAATGAAAAACTGTTTTTT
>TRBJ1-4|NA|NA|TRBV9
CASSARDLDEKLFF
TGTGCCAGCAGCGCCAGGGATTTGGATGAAAAACTGTTTTTT
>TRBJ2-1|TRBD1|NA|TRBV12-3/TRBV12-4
CASSLGTGQFF
TGTGCCAGCAGTTTGGGGACAGGGCAGTTCTTC
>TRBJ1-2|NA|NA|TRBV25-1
CASSEGGTRGYTF
TGTGCCAGCAGTGAAGGGGGGACGCGTGGCTACACCTTC
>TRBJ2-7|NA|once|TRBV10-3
CAIRDSSYEQYF
TGTGCCATCAGGGACAGCTCCTACGAGCAGTACTTC
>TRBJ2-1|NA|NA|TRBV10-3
CAISEVGRASSYNEQFF
TGTGCCATCAGTGAAGTGGGCAGGGCAAGCTCCTACAATGAGCAGTTCTTC
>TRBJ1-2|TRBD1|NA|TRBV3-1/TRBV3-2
CASSQEGGQGYGYTF
TGTGCCAGCAGCCAAGAGGGGGGACAGGGGTATGGCTACACCTTC